These T cell receptor beta chains were read from a single sample in a study of shared clonotypes between healthy human individuals. The assay was immunoSEQ multiplex PCR, and TCRdb's table has in-frame clones only and misses some. Seen here are millions of clones, 85% to 95% observed once, and the top ten hold roughly 1%. The sample taken for sequencing was naive CD8+ T cells sorted from blood. All receptors come from a young man in good health. The CDR3 runs from the conserved cysteine through the conserved F or W. Fields, in order: J gene, clone size, V gene, CDR3 length, D gene, CDR3 protein, CDR3 DNA. The D gene is left open where the match is weak. Clone size appears in some rows only: once, few, many, or a class for an expanded clone.

J gene: TRBJ2-1; clone size: -; V gene: TRBV28; CDR3 length: 12; D gene: -; CDR3 protein: CASSFPINEQFF; CDR3 DNA: TGTGCCAGCAGTTTCCCCATCAATGAGCAGTTCTTC
J gene: TRBJ2-1; clone size: -; V gene: TRBV5-6; CDR3 length: 13; D gene: -; CDR3 protein: CASSLVPVGEQFF; CDR3 DNA: TGTGCCAGCAGCTTGGTTCCCGTGGGTGAGCAGTTCTTC
J gene: TRBJ2-1; clone size: -; V gene: TRBV9; CDR3 length: 12; D gene: -; CDR3 protein: CASSVGVNEQFF; CDR3 DNA: TGTGCCAGCAGCGTAGGAGTCAATGAGCAGTTCTTC
J gene: TRBJ2-5; clone size: -; V gene: TRBV27; CDR3 length: 11; D gene: -; CDR3 protein: CASSFRGYRYF; CDR3 DNA: TGTGCCAGCAGTTTCCGGGGGTACCGGTACTTC
J gene: TRBJ2-7; clone size: -; V gene: TRBV4-1; CDR3 length: 14; D gene: TRBD1; CDR3 protein: CASSPGTGAYEQYF; CDR3 DNA: TGCGCCAGCAGCCCCGGGACAGGAGCCTACGAGCAGTACTTC
J gene: TRBJ2-7; clone size: -; V gene: TRBV11-2; CDR3 length: 17; D gene: -; CDR3 protein: CASSLDLGSVGVYEQYF; CDR3 DNA: TGTGCCAGCAGCTTAGATCTCGGTAGCGTGGGAGTCTACGAGCAGTACTTC
J gene: TRBJ2-5; clone size: -; V gene: TRBV6-5; CDR3 length: 11; D gene: -; CDR3 protein: CASTLGETQYF; CDR3 DNA: TGTGCCAGCACCCTAGGGGAGACCCAGTACTTC
J gene: TRBJ1-4; clone size: -; V gene: TRBV7-9; CDR3 length: 16; D gene: -; CDR3 protein: CASSLIVDGYNEKLFF; CDR3 DNA: TGTGCCAGCAGTTTAATCGTGGACGGATATAATGAAAAACTGTTTTTT
J gene: TRBJ2-1; clone size: -; V gene: TRBV27; CDR3 length: 16; D gene: -; CDR3 protein: CASRDTTGTAGNEQFF; CDR3 DNA: TGTGCCAGCAGAGACACCACAGGGACGGCTGGCAATGAGCAGTTCTTC
J gene: TRBJ2-7; clone size: -; V gene: TRBV13; CDR3 length: 16; D gene: TRBD1; CDR3 protein: CASSQRTGGERYEQYF; CDR3 DNA: TGTGCCAGCAGCCAAAGAACAGGGGGCGAGAGATACGAGCAGTACTTC
J gene: TRBJ2-7; clone size: -; V gene: TRBV4-1; CDR3 length: 13; D gene: TRBD1; CDR3 protein: CASSPGQRYEQYF; CDR3 DNA: TGCGCCAGCAGCCCGGGACAGCGCTACGAGCAGTACTTC
J gene: TRBJ1-2; clone size: -; V gene: TRBV12-2; CDR3 length: 13; D gene: -; CDR3 protein: CASRPQGAKGYTF; CDR3 DNA: TGTGCAAGTCGCCCACAGGGGGCAAAGGGCTACACCTTC
J gene: TRBJ2-5; clone size: -; V gene: TRBV19; CDR3 length: 13; D gene: -; CDR3 protein: CASSIIPRETQYF; CDR3 DNA: TGTGCCAGTAGTATAATACCAAGGGAGACCCAGTACTTC
J gene: TRBJ2-3; clone size: -; V gene: TRBV4-1; CDR3 length: 13; D gene: -; CDR3 protein: CASSVPSTDTQYF; CDR3 DNA: TGCGCCAGCAGTGTCCCGAGCACAGATACGCAGTATTTT
J gene: TRBJ2-1; clone size: -; V gene: TRBV9; CDR3 length: 15; D gene: -; CDR3 protein: CASSPEGGSYNEQFF; CDR3 DNA: TGTGCCAGCAGCCCAGAGGGGGGCTCCTACAATGAGCAGTTCTTC
J gene: TRBJ1-2; clone size: -; V gene: TRBV5-1; CDR3 length: 17; D gene: -; CDR3 protein: CASSLEKSSRDNYGYTF; CDR3 DNA: TGCGCCAGCAGCTTGGAAAAATCATCCAGGGACAACTATGGCTACACCTTC
J gene: TRBJ1-4; clone size: -; V gene: TRBV6-1; CDR3 length: 17; D gene: -; CDR3 protein: CASSEWPLEGQNEKLFF; CDR3 DNA: TGTGCCAGCAGTGAGTGGCCCCTTGAGGGGCAAAATGAAAAACTGTTTTTT
J gene: TRBJ2-7; clone size: -; V gene: TRBV5-1; CDR3 length: 15; D gene: TRBD1; CDR3 protein: CASSSHDRGSYEQYF; CDR3 DNA: TGCGCCAGCAGCTCCCATGACAGGGGGAGCTACGAGCAGTACTTC
J gene: TRBJ2-3; clone size: -; V gene: TRBV2; CDR3 length: 17; D gene: TRBD2; CDR3 protein: CASSEASSGDLTDTQYF; CDR3 DNA: TGTGCCAGCAGTGAAGCGAGTAGCGGGGACCTCACAGATACGCAGTATTTT
J gene: TRBJ2-7; clone size: -; V gene: TRBV2; CDR3 length: 15; D gene: TRBD1; CDR3 protein: CASSEWTGVSKEQYF; CDR3 DNA: TGTGCCAGCAGTGAGTGGACAGGGGTATCGAAAGAGCAGTACTTC
J gene: TRBJ2-1; clone size: -; V gene: TRBV30; CDR3 length: 16; D gene: -; CDR3 protein: CAWIQKKGAGPDEQFF; CDR3 DNA: TGTGCCTGGATACAGAAGAAGGGAGCCGGTCCCGATGAGCAGTTCTTC
J gene: TRBJ1-1; clone size: -; V gene: TRBV29-1; CDR3 length: 14; D gene: -; CDR3 protein: CSVELTGSNTEAFF; CDR3 DNA: TGCAGCGTTGAATTGACAGGCTCTAACACTGAAGCTTTCTTT
J gene: TRBJ2-1; clone size: -; V gene: TRBV5-6; CDR3 length: 19; D gene: TRBD2; CDR3 protein: CASSSSGGRATLWGNEQFF; CDR3 DNA: TGTGCCAGCAGCTCCTCCGGCGGGAGGGCCACTCTATGGGGAAATGAGCAGTTCTTC
J gene: TRBJ2-7; clone size: -; V gene: TRBV10-2; CDR3 length: 14; D gene: TRBD2; CDR3 protein: CASSLSGRDYEQYF; CDR3 DNA: TGCGCCAGCAGCCTCAGCGGGAGGGACTACGAGCAGTACTTC
J gene: TRBJ2-5; clone size: -; V gene: TRBV6-5; CDR3 length: 16; D gene: TRBD2; CDR3 protein: CASSYFSGGPQETQYF; CDR3 DNA: TGTGCCAGCAGTTACTTTAGCGGGGGACCCCAAGAGACCCAGTACTTC
J gene: TRBJ2-5; clone size: -; V gene: TRBV27; CDR3 length: 17; D gene: -; CDR3 protein: CASSLYPPRPGQETQYF; CDR3 DNA: TGTGCCAGCAGTTTATATCCCCCGCGGCCAGGCCAAGAGACCCAGTACTTC
J gene: TRBJ2-7; clone size: -; V gene: TRBV28; CDR3 length: 14; D gene: -; CDR3 protein: CASSPLDPSYEQYF; CDR3 DNA: TGTGCCAGCAGTCCCCTGGACCCTTCCTACGAGCAGTACTTC
J gene: TRBJ2-7; clone size: -; V gene: TRBV19; CDR3 length: 14; D gene: -; CDR3 protein: CASSIRVSSYEQYF; CDR3 DNA: TGTGCCAGTAGTATACGGGTGAGCTCCTACGAGCAGTACTTC
J gene: TRBJ2-7; clone size: -; V gene: TRBV27; CDR3 length: 14; D gene: -; CDR3 protein: CASGGGQFPYEQYF; CDR3 DNA: TGTGCCAGTGGGGGGGGACAGTTTCCCTACGAGCAGTACTTC
J gene: TRBJ2-1; clone size: -; V gene: TRBV6-1; CDR3 length: 16; D gene: -; CDR3 protein: CASSESGFNSYNEQFF; CDR3 DNA: TGTGCCAGCAGTGAATCGGGATTTAACTCCTACAATGAGCAGTTCTTC
J gene: TRBJ2-7; clone size: once; V gene: TRBV14; CDR3 length: 15; D gene: TRBD1; CDR3 protein: CASSPTGASSYEQYF; CDR3 DNA: TGTGCCAGCAGCCCAACAGGGGCAAGCTCCTACGAGCAGTACTTC
J gene: TRBJ1-5; clone size: -; V gene: TRBV21-1; CDR3 length: 14; D gene: -; CDR3 protein: CASSETGPDQPQHF; CDR3 DNA: TGTGCCAGCAGCGAGACAGGTCCCGATCAGCCCCAGCATTTT
J gene: TRBJ2-7; clone size: -; V gene: TRBV19; CDR3 length: 18; D gene: TRBD1; CDR3 protein: CASSTNPGQSWKFYEQYF; CDR3 DNA: TGTGCCAGTAGTACGAATCCGGGACAGTCCTGGAAGTTTTACGAGCAGTACTTC
J gene: TRBJ2-7; clone size: -; V gene: TRBV6-5; CDR3 length: 14; D gene: -; CDR3 protein: CASSPRIGEDEQYF; CDR3 DNA: TGTGCCAGCAGCCCCCGTATAGGAGAAGACGAGCAGTACTTC
J gene: TRBJ2-3; clone size: -; V gene: TRBV7-9; CDR3 length: 16; D gene: TRBD1; CDR3 protein: CASSPSTGGSTDTQYF; CDR3 DNA: TGTGCCAGCAGCCCGTCGACAGGGGGTAGCACAGATACGCAGTATTTT
J gene: TRBJ2-5; clone size: -; V gene: TRBV7-9; CDR3 length: 16; D gene: TRBD1; CDR3 protein: CASSPSPGQGQETQYF; CDR3 DNA: TGTGCCAGCAGCCCGTCCCCGGGACAGGGACAAGAGACCCAGTACTTC
J gene: TRBJ2-1; clone size: -; V gene: TRBV5-6; CDR3 length: 12; D gene: -; CDR3 protein: CASSEQYNEQFF; CDR3 DNA: TGTGCCAGCAGCGAACAATACAATGAGCAGTTCTTC
J gene: TRBJ1-2; clone size: once; V gene: TRBV18; CDR3 length: 16; D gene: -; CDR3 protein: CASSPPEQVTWISYTF; CDR3 DNA: TGTGCCAGCTCACCACCGGAACAGGTGACATGGATTAGCTACACCTTC
J gene: TRBJ1-5; clone size: -; V gene: TRBV7-6; CDR3 length: 18; D gene: -; CDR3 protein: CASSPQWAGERSNQPQHF; CDR3 DNA: TGTGCCAGCAGCCCCCAGTGGGCAGGGGAACGTAGCAATCAGCCCCAGCATTTT
J gene: TRBJ1-4; clone size: once; V gene: TRBV4-3; CDR3 length: 15; D gene: -; CDR3 protein: CASSHTTGDNEKLFF; CDR3 DNA: TGCGCCAGCAGCCACACGACCGGAGATAATGAAAAACTGTTTTTT
J gene: TRBJ2-1; clone size: -; V gene: TRBV7-8; CDR3 length: 17; D gene: TRBD2; CDR3 protein: CASSLGLAGGPYNEQFF; CDR3 DNA: TGTGCCAGCAGCTTAGGACTAGCGGGGGGGCCCTACAATGAGCAGTTCTTC
J gene: TRBJ1-1; clone size: -; V gene: TRBV7-9; CDR3 length: 13; D gene: -; CDR3 protein: CASSPSSGIEAFF; CDR3 DNA: TGTGCCAGCAGCCCCTCCTCAGGGATAGAGGCTTTCTTT
J gene: TRBJ2-7; clone size: -; V gene: TRBV10-2; CDR3 length: 12; D gene: -; CDR3 protein: CASSGDLYEQYF; CDR3 DNA: TGCGCCAGCAGTGGGGACCTCTACGAGCAGTACTTC
J gene: TRBJ2-1; clone size: once; V gene: TRBV27; CDR3 length: 16; D gene: TRBD2; CDR3 protein: CASSSYSSGSIGEQFF; CDR3 DNA: TGTGCCAGCAGTTCCTATTCTAGCGGGAGTATAGGAGAGCAGTTCTTC
J gene: TRBJ1-6; clone size: -; V gene: TRBV28; CDR3 length: 18; D gene: -; CDR3 protein: CASSTQRDQPSYNSPLHF; CDR3 DNA: TGTGCCAGCAGCACTCAAAGGGACCAACCTTCCTATAATTCACCCCTCCACTTT
J gene: TRBJ1-1; clone size: few; V gene: TRBV7-3; CDR3 length: 13; D gene: -; CDR3 protein: CASSLHRNTEAFF; CDR3 DNA: TGTGCCAGCAGCTTACATAGGAACACTGAAGCTTTCTTT
J gene: TRBJ1-6; clone size: -; V gene: TRBV5-6; CDR3 length: 16; D gene: TRBD1; CDR3 protein: CASSPGQGGLNSPLHF; CDR3 DNA: TGTGCCAGCAGCCCGGGACAGGGTGGGCTTAATTCACCCCTCCACTTT
J gene: TRBJ2-2; clone size: -; V gene: TRBV11-2; CDR3 length: 12; D gene: -; CDR3 protein: CASTSYTGELFF; CDR3 DNA: TGTGCCAGCACGTCTTACACCGGGGAGCTGTTTTTT